This is a list of T cell receptor beta chains from one sample in a study of T cell responses to AZD1222 COVID-19 vaccine. Libraries were prepared by immunoSEQ multiplex PCR; TCRdb keeps only in-frame clonotypes and omits some of them. The data show just under 80,000 clones, roughly 90% seen once. The sequences come from peripheral blood, collected 28 days after the second AZD1222 dose. The receptors come from an adult who received the AZD1222 COVID-19 vaccine. Each CDR3 is given with its conserved first and last residue. A D gene is named only where the DNA matches it firmly. Only some rows state a clone size, as once, few, many or a class for expanded clones.

V	J	size	D	DNA	CDR3
TRBV30	TRBJ2-1	once	.	TGTGCCTGCCAACCAGGGCCGGAGGACGAGCAGTTCTTC	CACQPGPEDEQFF
TRBV12-3/TRBV12-4	TRBJ1-1	.	.	TGTGCCAGCAGCTCCGACAGAAACACTGAAGCTTTCTTT	CASSSDRNTEAFF
TRBV9	TRBJ2-5	once	.	TGTGCCAGCAGCTATGGAACATTTAAAGAGACCCAGTACTTC	CASSYGTFKETQYF
TRBV19	TRBJ2-2	.	TRBD1	TGTGCCAGTAGTATAGTCACAGGGGGCATCGGGGAGCTGTTTTTT	CASSIVTGGIGELFF
TRBV5-6	TRBJ2-2	.	TRBD1	TGTGCCAGCAGCACCTGGGACAGGGGGCCTAACACCGGGGAGCTGTTTTTT	CASSTWDRGPNTGELFF
TRBV11-3	TRBJ2-1	.	TRBD2	TGTGCCAGCAGCCCGCGTACGGGAGGGGTTGAGCAGTTCTTC	CASSPRTGGVEQFF
TRBV21-1	TRBJ1-3	.	.	TGTGCCAGCAGCAAAGAGGGGGACAGGGGAAGCTCTGGAAACACCATATATTTT	CASSKEGDRGSSGNTIYF
TRBV9	TRBJ2-2	.	.	TGTGCCAGCAGCGTCCCCCGATGGGACAAGAGGAACACCGGGGAGCTGTTTTTT	CASSVPRWDKRNTGELFF
TRBV30	TRBJ1-1	.	.	TGTGCCTCCACGGTACAGAACACTGAAGCTTTCTTT	CASTVQNTEAFF
TRBV3-1/TRBV3-2	TRBJ2-7	.	TRBD2	TGTGCCAGCAGCCAATGGACTAGCGGGATATCTGACGAGCAGTACTTC	CASSQWTSGISDEQYF
TRBV7-8	TRBJ2-1	.	.	TGTGCCAGCAGCATCGATGGTGAGCAGTTCTTC	CASSIDGEQFF
TRBV7-2	TRBJ2-7	.	.	TGTGCCAGCAGCCCCGACGGGCTCGTCCGAAACGAGCAGTACTTC	CASSPDGLVRNEQYF
TRBV28	TRBJ1-1	.	.	TGTGCCAGCAGTTTACGGGGGGCTCGCACTGAAGCTTTCTTT	CASSLRGARTEAFF
TRBV9	TRBJ2-1	.	.	TGTGCCAGCAGCGGGACGGACACCTACAATGAGCAGTTCTTC	CASSGTDTYNEQFF
TRBV6-6	TRBJ2-7	.	.	TGTGCCAGCAGTTACGGGGCTACCTACGAGCAGTACTTC	CASSYGATYEQYF
TRBV4-2	TRBJ2-2	.	.	TGTGCCAGCAGCCAACGAACGGGGGCGATGAACACCGGGGAGCTGTTTTTT	CASSQRTGAMNTGELFF
TRBV6-5	TRBJ2-5	.	.	TGTGCCACCCAAACGAGGGTCGAGACCCAGTACTTC	CATQTRVETQYF
TRBV7-6	TRBJ2-7	few	TRBD2	TGTGCCAGCAGCTTAGTAGGCGGGAGGACCGACGAGCAGTACTTC	CASSLVGGRTDEQYF
TRBV7-9	TRBJ2-1	.	.	TGTGCCAGCAAACAGCAAAATGAGCAGTTCTTC	CASKQQNEQFF
TRBV5-1	TRBJ2-7	.	TRBD2	TGCGCCAGCAGCTTGGGAGGTAGCGGGCTTCTGTACTTC	CASSLGGSGLLYF
TRBV9	TRBJ1-2	.	.	TGTGCCAGCAGCGTAGAGGGCACCCTGGGCTATGGCTACACCTTC	CASSVEGTLGYGYTF
TRBV2	TRBJ1-5	.	.	TGTGCCAGCAGGAACAGGGCCCCTCATAGCAATCAGCCCCAGCATTTT	CASRNRAPHSNQPQHF
TRBV24-1	TRBJ2-2	.	TRBD2	TGTGCCACCAGTGATTGGACTAGCGGGAGGGCCGCCGGGGAGCTGTTTTTT	CATSDWTSGRAAGELFF
TRBV11-1	TRBJ2-5	.	.	TGTGCCAGCAGCTCAGGCCCCGCACGACAAGAGACCCAGTACTTC	CASSSGPARQETQYF
TRBV7-3	TRBJ2-3	once	.	TGTGCCAGCAGCTTAACCCCTGCAACAGATACGCAGTATTTT	CASSLTPATDTQYF
TRBV7-9	TRBJ2-3	.	TRBD2	TGTGCCAGCAGCTCCGGGACTAGCGGGAGGAAAGATACGCAGTATTTT	CASSSGTSGRKDTQYF
TRBV9	TRBJ1-1	.	TRBD1	TGTGCCAGCAGCGTAGCTTCCACTCCGGGGACAGGGCCCTTTGAAGCTTTCTTT	CASSVASTPGTGPFEAFF